Each of the 9 T cell receptor beta chains below was sequenced from the same sample in a study of blood T cell repertoires in COVID-19. Sequencing was performed with immunoSEQ multiplex PCR; in TCRdb, only in-frame clones are kept and a portion is missing. The sample carries about 48,000 clones, around 85% recorded once. Sequencing used peripheral blood. Receptors were obtained from an elderly woman with acute or convalescent COVID-19.

This rearrangement joins TRBV9 to TRBJ2-5; no clear D. The CDR3 loop spans 14 amino acids. CDR1 and CDR2 (germline): SGDLS, YYNGEE. V lost 4 bases, J lost 8 bases, and 18 bases lay in between. The CDR3 protein is CASSPRSQERTQYF. In DNA, the CDR3 is TGTGCCAGCAGCCCCCGTAGCCAAGAGCGCACCCAGTACTTC.

In its sample, this clone was seen once. The chain carries TRBV21-1 and TRBJ2-7; the table calls TRBD2, which could not be checked here. TRBV21-1 is labeled a pseudogene. The CDR3 is made up of 15 amino acids. The CDR3 DNA reads TGTGCCAGCAGCAAAGCACCGGGGAGCTCCTACGAGCAGTACTTC. This sequence encodes CASSKAPGSSYEQYF.

J is TRBJ1-3 and V is TRBV2; tentative D call: TRBD1 (5 bases). CDR3 length: 16 amino acids. Germline CDR1 and CDR2: SNHLY and FYNNEI. Between the trimmed V and J ends, which lost 6 bases and 4 bases, there was a span of 19 bases. The CDR3 sequence is CASSRQNARAGNTIYF. The CDR3 DNA sequence: TGTGCCAGCAGCAGACAGAATGCTCGGGCAGGAAACACCATATATTTT.

This clone came up a few times. This chain uses TRBV2 with TRBJ2-7; TRBD2 is a possible D gene (6 bases). The V end lost 10 bases, the J end lost 2 bases, and 15 bases lay between the germline ends. The germline V gene encodes CDR1 SNHLY and CDR2 FYNNEI. The CDR3 contains 13 residues. CDR3 bases: TGTGCCAACAAACGGGACTCCCCCTACGAGCAGTACTTC. Translated: CANKRDSPYEQYF.

The chain couples TRBV5-1 to TRBJ2-5, with 10 positions matching TRBD2. The germline V gene has CDR1 SGHRS and CDR2 YFSETQ. The V and J ends lost 1 base and 2 bases, in that order; junction bases with no gene match: 5. The CDR3 length is 16 residues. In DNA form, the CDR3 reads TGCGCCAGCAGCTTGTTCAGCGGGGGGGCTCAAGAGACCCAGTACTTC. The encoded protein is CASSLFSGGAQETQYF. The entire variable domain, with the rest obtained from reference TRBV5-1 and TRBJ2-5, is as follows: KAGVTQTPRYLIKTRGQQVTLSCSPISGHRSVSWYQQTPGQGLQFLFEYFSETQRNKGNFPGRFSGRQFSNSRSEMNVSTLELGDSALYLCASSLFSGGAQETQYFGPGTRLLVL.

The chain links TRBV7-9 to TRBJ1-1; D is perhaps TRBD1 (5 bases). With 6 bases removed from V and 1 base from J, the gap between germline ends came to 15 bases. This CDR3 contains 15 residues. The germline V gene has CDR1 SEHNR and CDR2 FQNEAQ (reference sequence). In nucleotides, the CDR3 is TGTGCCAGCAGACTCCCCAGGGTAGGGAACACTGAAGCTTTCTTT. This translates into CASRLPRVGNTEAFF.

The V and J genes are TRBV7-2 and TRBJ1-6; D is uncertain. This CDR3 has 13 amino acids. Trimming removed 6 bases at V and 12 bases at J, with 15 bases between. Germline V gives CDR1 SGHTA, CDR2 FQGNSA. The CDR3 DNA sequence: TGTGCCAGCAGACTCATCCTGGAGGAACCCCTCCACTTT. The encoded protein is CASRLILEEPLHF.

The chain has TRBV19 and TRBJ1-5, with D possibly TRBD1 on 5 matching bases. The V end lost 7 bases, the J end lost 6 bases, and 13 bases lay between the germline ends. CDR1 LNHDA and CDR2 SQIVND come from the germline V gene (reference sequence). This CDR3 spans 13 amino acids. The CDR3: CASTENGGQPQHF. Written as DNA, the CDR3 is TGTGCCAGTACCGAAAACGGGGGTCAGCCCCAGCATTTT.

V usage is TRBV12-3 or TRBV12-4 and J usage is TRBJ1-2; no definite D call. The ends were cut back, 3 bases at V and 6 bases at J, with 8 bases in the middle. This CDR3 comprises 12 residues. Here the CDR3 DNA reads TGTGCCAGCAGTTTGAAGCGACATGGCTACACCTTC. Protein: CASSLKRHGYTF.